This TCR beta chain is drawn from a study of blood T cell repertoires in COVID-19. Study information: Sample material is recorded as cDNA or gDNA derived from T cells, B-cell-depleted T cells, or PBMCs.

Recruits, aged about 18 to 100 years, lived in 25 or so US areas. Researchers sorted participants into cohorts using their self-reported clinical history. Only in-frame clones appear in the TCRdb table, and some are missing; sequencing was by immunoSEQ multiplex PCR. Of 450,000 or so clones in the sample, roughly 88% are singletons; the top ten hold about 0.57%. Germline lookup yields CDR1 SGHDT and CDR2 YYEEEE. CDR3 length: 17 amino acids. Unmatched junction bases numbered 9, after V lost 4 bases and J lost 0 bases. Source material: PBMCs or T cells enriched from blood (not recorded which). This sequence joins TRBV5-6 and TRBJ2-2; 7 bases line up with TRBD1. The receptor's source is a young man who had recovered from COVID-19. The CDR3, as DNA: TGTGCCAGCAGCCCCGGACAGGCTCTACCGAACACCGGGGAGCTGTTTTTT. Translated, it gives CASSPGQALPNTGELFF. Combining the CDR3 with reference TRBV5-6 and TRBJ2-2 gives the whole variable domain DAGVTQSPTHLIKTRGQQVTLRCSPKSGHDTVSWYQQALGQGPQFIFQYYEEEERQRGNFPDRFSGHQFPNYSSELNVNALLLGDSALYLCASSPGQALPNTGELFFGEGSRLTVL.